Presented here are 3 T cell receptor beta chains from one specimen sequenced in a study of blood T cell repertoires in COVID-19. Some clones are missing from TCRdb's copy, which holds only in-frame ones; the method was immunoSEQ multiplex PCR. The sample has more than 200,000 clones, 88% seen once. Sequenced: peripheral blood. These receptor sequences come from a man between 65 and 80 years old with acute or convalescent COVID-19.

J is TRBJ2-7 and V is TRBV6-1; D ambiguous. V was pared by 3 bases and J by 3 bases, with 3 bases between. The CDR3 is 11 residues long. CDR1 is MNHNS, CDR2 SASEGT, per germline. The CDR3 coding sequence is TGTGCCAGCAGTGATCTCTACGAGCAGTACTTC. This gives the protein CASSDLYEQYF.

The gene calls are TRBV9 and TRBJ2-2, with 9 nucleotides matching TRBD2. Germline V gene lookup returns CDR1 SGDLS and CDR2 YYNGEE. With 3 bases clipped from V and 7 bases from J, the junction kept 7 bases outside the gene matches. The CDR3 has 15 amino acids. CDR3 nucleotide sequence: TGTGCCAGCAGCGATATAGCGGGAGCGGGCGGGGAGCTGTTTTTT. Translated: CASSDIAGAGGELFF.

The chain is built from TRBV10-3 and TRBJ1-4; 8 nucleotides agree with TRBD1. The CDR3 loop spans 14 amino acids. CDR1 and CDR2 (germline): ENHRY, SYGVKD. V lost 6 bases to trimming and J lost 7 bases; unmatched junction nucleotides: 7. The CDR3 loop is CAISSDRVGEKLFF. Here the CDR3 DNA reads TGTGCCATCAGCTCGGACAGGGTTGGTGAAAAACTGTTTTTT.